This T cell receptor (beta chain) emerged from a study of shared clonotypes between healthy human individuals. Data came from immunoSEQ multiplex PCR; TCRdb stores just in-frame clones and leaves some out. The sample records around 500,000 clones, about four fifths being singletons. A few counts support this clone. V lost 0 bases, J lost 4 bases, and 17 bases lay in between. The V gene's germline CDR1 is GTSNPN and CDR2 SVGIG (reference sequence). This CDR3 contains 16 residues. The material sequenced was PBMCs. The TCR sequence derives from a woman aged 40 to 50 in good health. Some clones in this sample may be carry-over from other donors' samples. This rearrangement joins TRBV30 to TRBJ2-3; TRBD2 is a possible D gene (5 bases). CDR3 in DNA: TGTGCCTGGAGTGTATCCCGAGGGTTGGGTTCAGATACGCAGTATTTT. This sequence encodes CAWSVSRGLGSDTQYF. The entire variable domain, with the rest obtained from reference TRBV30 and TRBJ2-3, is as follows: SQTIHQWPATLVQPVGSPLSLECTVEGTSNPNLYWYRQAAGRGLQLLFYSVGIGQISSEVPQNLSASRPQDRQFILSSKKLLLSDSGFYLCAWSVSRGLGSDTQYFGPGTRLTVL.